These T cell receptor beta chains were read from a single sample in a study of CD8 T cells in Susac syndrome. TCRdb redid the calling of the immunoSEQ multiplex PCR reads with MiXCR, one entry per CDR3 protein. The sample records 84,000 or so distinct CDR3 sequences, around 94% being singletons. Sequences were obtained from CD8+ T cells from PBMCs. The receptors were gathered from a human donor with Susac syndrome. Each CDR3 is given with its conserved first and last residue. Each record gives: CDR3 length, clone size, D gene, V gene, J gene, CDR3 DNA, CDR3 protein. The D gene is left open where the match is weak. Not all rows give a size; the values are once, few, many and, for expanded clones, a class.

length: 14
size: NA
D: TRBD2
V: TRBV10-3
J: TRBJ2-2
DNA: TGTGCCATCAGTGTAGCGGGAGCGACCGGGGAGCTGTTTTTT
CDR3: CAISVAGATGELFF

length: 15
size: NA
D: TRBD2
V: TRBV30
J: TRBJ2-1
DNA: TGTGCCTGGAGTATTGCGGGAGGTGCAAACAATGAGCAGTTCTTC
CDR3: CAWSIAGGANNEQFF

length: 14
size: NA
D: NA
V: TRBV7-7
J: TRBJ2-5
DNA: TGTGCTAGCAGCTTAGTTACAGATCGGGAGACCCAGTACTTC
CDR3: CASSLVTDRETQYF

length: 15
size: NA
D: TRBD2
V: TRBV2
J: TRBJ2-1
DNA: TGTGCCAGCAGTGAGGGACTAGCGGGAGCGGATGAGCAGTTCTTC
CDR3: CASSEGLAGADEQFF

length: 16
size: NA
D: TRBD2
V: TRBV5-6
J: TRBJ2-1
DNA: TGTGCCAGCAGCGTTGGACTAGCCCCCTCCTACAATGAGCAGTTCTTC
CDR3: CASSVGLAPSYNEQFF

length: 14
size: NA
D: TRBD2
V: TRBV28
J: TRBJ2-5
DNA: TGTGCCAGCAGTTTAGTAGCGGGAGAAGAGACCCAGTACTTC
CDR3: CASSLVAGEETQYF

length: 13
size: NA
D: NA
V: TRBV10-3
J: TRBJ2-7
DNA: TGTGCCATCAGTTCGCCGAACGCCTACGAGCAGTACTTC
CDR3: CAISSPNAYEQYF

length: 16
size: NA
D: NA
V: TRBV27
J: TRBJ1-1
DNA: TGTGCCAGCAGGCTAGACGCTTGGGGGGCGAACACTGAAGCTTTCTTT
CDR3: CASRLDAWGANTEAFF

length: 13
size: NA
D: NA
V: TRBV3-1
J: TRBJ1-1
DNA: TGTGCCAGCACCGAAGGGCGGAACACTGAAGCTTTCTTT
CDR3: CASTEGRNTEAFF

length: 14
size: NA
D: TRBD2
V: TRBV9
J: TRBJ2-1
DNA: TGTGCCAGCAATACGGGACTAGCGGGAAATGAGCAGTTCTTC
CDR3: CASNTGLAGNEQFF

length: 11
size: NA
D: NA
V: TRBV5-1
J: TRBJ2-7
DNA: TGCGCCACCTCCGAGGGGAACGAGCAGTACTTC
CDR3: CATSEGNEQYF

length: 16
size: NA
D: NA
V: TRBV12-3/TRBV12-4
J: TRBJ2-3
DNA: TGTGCCAGCAGATACGGATCTGCCGTGAGGACAGATACGCAGTATTTT
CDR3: CASRYGSAVRTDTQYF

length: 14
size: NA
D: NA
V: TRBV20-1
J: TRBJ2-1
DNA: TGCAGTGCTAGCCAAGCGGAGACCGCGAATGAGCAGTTCTTC
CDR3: CSASQAETANEQFF

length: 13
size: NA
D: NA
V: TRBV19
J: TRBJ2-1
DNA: TGTGCCAGTAGTTTTCTACAGGGCAATGAGCAGTTCTTC
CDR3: CASSFLQGNEQFF

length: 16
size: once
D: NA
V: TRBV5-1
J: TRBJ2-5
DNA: TGCGCCAGCAGCCCTCGTCCCTCTAGGTATCAAGAGACCCAGTACTTC
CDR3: CASSPRPSRYQETQYF

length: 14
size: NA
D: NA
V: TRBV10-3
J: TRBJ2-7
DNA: TGTGCCATCAGTGAGTCGGGGGTACTTGCTGAGCAGTACTTC
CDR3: CAISESGVLAEQYF

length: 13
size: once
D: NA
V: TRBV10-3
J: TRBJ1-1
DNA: TGTGCCAAACGCAAGAACCTGAACACTGAAGCTTTCTTT
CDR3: CAKRKNLNTEAFF

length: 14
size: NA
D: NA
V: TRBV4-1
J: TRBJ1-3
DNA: TGCGCCAGCACACCCCTGGAAGCTGGAAACACCATATATTTT
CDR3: CASTPLEAGNTIYF

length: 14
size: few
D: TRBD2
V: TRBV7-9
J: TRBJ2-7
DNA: TGTGCTAGCAGGCCATCTAGCGGGAGCTACGAGCAGTACTTC
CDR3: CASRPSSGSYEQYF

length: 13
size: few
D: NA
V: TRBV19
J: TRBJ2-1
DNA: TGTGCCAGTAGTATAGGGCAGATCAATGAGCAGTTCTTC
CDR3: CASSIGQINEQFF

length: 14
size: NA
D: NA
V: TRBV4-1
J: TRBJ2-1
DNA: TGCGCCAGCAGCCACATGAGGGACTACAATGAGCAGTTCTTC
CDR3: CASSHMRDYNEQFF

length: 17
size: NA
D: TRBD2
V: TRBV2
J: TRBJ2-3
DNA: TGTGCCAGCAGTGTAACTAGCGGGGTAACCGGCGGTGATACGCAGTATTTT
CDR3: CASSVTSGVTGGDTQYF

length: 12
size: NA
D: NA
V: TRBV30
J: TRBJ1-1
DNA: TGTGCCTGGAAATCTGGGAGCACTGAAGCTTTCTTT
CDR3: CAWKSGSTEAFF